The sequence of this T cell receptor beta chain was determined in a study of vaccination and CD4 T cells after COVID-19. At the level of the study: By nasal swab PCR, the convalescent patients were SARS-CoV-2 positive, with several mild cases and one severe. Regarding the study as a whole: Median reactive clonotypes, those recognizing SARS-CoV-2, rose from 21 to 38, not significantly.

Sequenced with the Oncomine TCR Beta short-read assay was DNA taken from cultured CD4+ T cells. TCRdb reprocessed the PCR reads with MiXCR, giving one entry per CDR3 protein. The table includes 15,000 or so distinct CDR3 sequences, 43% detected once. Treatment given: approximately 9-day PBMC culture with coronavirus spike peptide pools or control peptides (ViraFEST assay). The authors replaced half the medium with fresh IL-2 medium on days 3 and 7. Concerning this clonotype: Its target is unknown.

Sequenced sample: CD4+ T cells from blood, cultured in vitro. This TCR came from a human donor who had recovered from COVID-19.

The CDR3 coding sequence is TGTGCCAGCAGGGCCCTGACAGGGGATGGCTACACCTTC. Translating gives CASRALTGDGYTF. The rearrangement uses TRBV2 and TRBJ1-2; TRBD1 matches 8 bases. The CDR3 contains 13 residues. The ends lost 6 bases at V and 6 bases at J; junction bases unmatched: 6. The germline CDR1 and CDR2 sequences are SNHLY and FYNNEI.